This T cell receptor (beta chain) is drawn from a study of blood T cell repertoires in COVID-19. Study context: COVID-19 samples collected from the United States, Italy and Spain covered acute and convalescent phases. T cells, B-cell-depleted T cells, or PBMCs supplied cDNA or gDNA.

In the source study's methods: Reference gene primer amplification in the assay estimated nucleated cell counts. This table comes from immunoSEQ multiplex PCR, and its TCRdb copy is limited to in-frame clones, with some not included. That table is the source of V, J and clone size, and D and trimming were worked out from the DNA. The table records 25,000 to 30,000 clones, roughly 79% of them present only once. From germline, CDR1 is SGHRS and CDR2 YFSETQ. The CDR3 contains 16 residues. J lost 4 bases, V lost 4 bases, and 8 bases had no gene match. Sample: peripheral blood. The gene calls are TRBV5-1 and TRBJ2-6; 7 nucleotides agree with TRBD2. The source is a man between 65 and 80 years old with acute or convalescent COVID-19. The CDR3 region has the DNA TGCGCCAGCAGCGGTGGACGGGAGGAAGGGGCCAACGTCCTGACTTTC. As protein: CASSGGREEGANVLTF.